These 11 T cell receptor beta chains share one sample of origin, sequenced in a study of blood T cell repertoires in COVID-19. Some clones are missing from TCRdb's copy, which holds only in-frame ones; the method was immunoSEQ multiplex PCR. Of approximately 89,000 clones in the sample, 70% to 90% were seen once. Sequencing used peripheral blood. Every receptor here comes from an older man with acute or convalescent COVID-19.

The table lists this clone with a few counts. J is TRBJ2-3 and V is TRBV11-3; 7 bases agree with TRBD2. The V gene's germline CDR1 is SGHNT and CDR2 YENEEA. V dropped 5 bases and J dropped 2; count of bases not matched to a gene: 7. CDR3 length: 15 residues. Here the CDR3 reads CASSPGAGITDTQYF. DNA of the CDR3: TGTGCCAGCAGCCCCGGAGCGGGGATCACAGATACGCAGTATTTT. Looking up the rest from reference TRBV11-3 and TRBJ2-3 gives the full variable domain: EAGVVQSPRYKIIEKKQPVAFWCNPISGHNTLYWYLQNLGQGPELLIRYENEEAVDDSQLPKDRFSAERLKGVDSTLKIQPAELGDSAVYLCASSPGAGITDTQYFGPGTRLTVL.

The count of this clone is one. This chain links TRBV5-1 with TRBJ2-3, with 9 positions matching TRBD2. V shed 5 bases, J shed 2 bases, and the junction held 15 bases outside the gene matches. Germline V gives CDR1 SGHRS, CDR2 YFSETQ. CDR3 length: 18 amino acids. Here the CDR3 reads CASSPYSGGLSTTDTQYF. The CDR3 coding sequence is TGCGCCAGCAGTCCCTATAGCGGGGGCCTTTCGACCACAGATACGCAGTATTTT.

The CDR3 sequence is CASSYAGTANTEAFF. For the CDR3, the DNA is TGTGCCAGCAGTTACGCCGGGACAGCCAACACTGAAGCTTTCTTT. This sequence joins TRBV6-5 and TRBJ1-1; TRBD1 agrees at 7 bases. The germline V gene has CDR1 MNHEY and CDR2 SVGAGI. V gave up 2 bases and J gave up 2 bases; unmatched junction bases: 5. This CDR3 contains 15 residues.

The genes are TRBV30 and TRBJ1-6; the D gene is possibly TRBD1 (6 bases). Germline V gene data show CDR1 as GTSNPN and CDR2 as SVGIG (reference sequence). The CDR3 loop spans 13 amino acids. V shed 0 bases and J shed 13 bases, with 13 bases lying between them. CDR3 in DNA: TGTGCCTGGAGTGTATACAGGGTCAAGCCCCTCCACTTT. It specifies CAWSVYRVKPLHF.

In this sample, this clone turned up once. The rearrangement links TRBV2 to TRBJ1-6; D is perhaps TRBD1 (5 bases). V was pared by 4 bases and J by 7 bases, with 11 bases between. Germline V gene data show CDR1 as SNHLY and CDR2 as FYNNEI. The CDR3 contains 14 residues. CDR3 sequence: CASSVTGVNSPLHF. The CDR3 bases are TGTGCCAGCAGTGTAACGGGGGTCAATTCACCCCTCCACTTT.

This clone was recorded a few times. The chain uses TRBV3-1 (or the pseudogene TRBV3-2) and TRBJ2-7; 9 positions agree with TRBD2. Germline V gene lookup returns CDR1 LGHDT and CDR2 YNNKEL (reference sequence). CDR3 length: 14 amino acids. V shed 4 bases and J 0 bases; nucleotides not matched to a gene: 1. The CDR3 sequence is CASSRGGASYEQYF. As DNA, the CDR3 is TGTGCCAGCAGCCGCGGGGGGGCCTCCTACGAGCAGTACTTC.

The chain is built from TRBV11-2 and TRBJ2-1, with TRBD2 matching over 8 bases. The V segment lost 6 bases and the J segment 12 bases; nucleotides outside the gene matches: 13. Per germline, CDR1 SGHAT and CDR2 FQNNGV. The CDR3 sequence is 14 residues long. The CDR3 sequence: CASRARYPAGAQFF. As DNA, the CDR3 is TGTGCCAGCAGGGCTAGATATCCAGCGGGGGCGCAGTTCTTC.

This sequence joins TRBV27 and TRBJ2-3; D possibly corresponds to TRBD1 (5 bases). Germline assignment: CDR1 MNHEY and CDR2 SMNVEV (reference sequence). This CDR3 has 15 residues. Trimming cost V 6 bases and J 2 bases, with 15 bases left between them. The CDR3 nucleotides are TGTGCCAGCAGCGATTGGGGCAGGGACACAGATACGCAGTATTTT. It translates to CASSDWGRDTDTQYF.

This clone was seen once. The chain joins TRBV5-1 to TRBJ1-1, with 8 bases identical to TRBD1. J lost 8 bases, V lost 4 bases, and 4 bases had no gene match. The CDR3 loop spans 12 amino acids. Germline CDR1 is SGHRS and CDR2 is YFSETQ. The CDR3 region is CASSLGQDEAFF. CDR3 nucleotides: TGCGCCAGCAGCCTGGGACAGGACGAAGCTTTCTTT.

This chain joins TRBV9 and TRBJ1-1, with 7 bases matching TRBD1. Germline assignment: CDR1 SGDLS and CDR2 YYNGEE. The CDR3 extends over 15 amino acids. With 1 base clipped from V and 0 bases from J, the junction kept 3 bases outside the gene matches. The CDR3 coding sequence is TGTGCCAGCAGCGTATTTGACAGGGTGAACACTGAAGCTTTCTTT. Protein product: CASSVFDRVNTEAFF. The entire variable domain, with the rest obtained from reference TRBV9 and TRBJ1-1, is as follows: DSGVTQTPKHLITATGQRVTLRCSPRSGDLSVYWYQQSLDQGLQFLIQYYNGEERAKGNILERFSAQQFPDLHSELNLSSLELGDSALYFCASSVFDRVNTEAFFGQGTRLTVV.

V is TRBV27 and J is TRBJ2-7; D is perhaps TRBD1 (5 bases). V lost 0 bases and J lost 0, with 18 bases in between. Per the germline V gene, CDR1 is MNHEY and CDR2 is SMNVEV (reference sequence). This CDR3 contains 18 residues. CDR3 nucleotide sequence: TGTGCCAGCAGTTTATCGGGTTCAGCAGGGCCTTTCTCCTACGAGCAGTACGTC. Amino acid sequence: CASSLSGSAGPFSYEQYV.